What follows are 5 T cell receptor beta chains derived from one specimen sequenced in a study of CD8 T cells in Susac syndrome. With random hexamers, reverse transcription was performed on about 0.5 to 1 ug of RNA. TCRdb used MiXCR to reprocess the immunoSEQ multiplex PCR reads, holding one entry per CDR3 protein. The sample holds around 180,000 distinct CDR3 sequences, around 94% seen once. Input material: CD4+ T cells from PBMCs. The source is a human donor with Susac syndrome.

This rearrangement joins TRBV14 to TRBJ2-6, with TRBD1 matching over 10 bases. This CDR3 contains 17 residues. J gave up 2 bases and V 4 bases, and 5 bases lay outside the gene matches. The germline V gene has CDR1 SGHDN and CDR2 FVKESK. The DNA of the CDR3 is TGTGCCAGCAGCCGTGGACAGGGGGAAGCTGGGGCCAACGTCCTGACTTTC. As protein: CASSRGQGEAGANVLTF.

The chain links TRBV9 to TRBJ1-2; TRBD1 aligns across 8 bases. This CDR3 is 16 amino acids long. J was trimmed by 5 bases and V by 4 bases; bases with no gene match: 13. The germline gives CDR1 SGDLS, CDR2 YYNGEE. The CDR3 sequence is CASSRDPTGGGYGYTF. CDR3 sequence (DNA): TGTGCCAGCAGCCGTGACCCTACAGGGGGTGGTTATGGCTACACCTTC.

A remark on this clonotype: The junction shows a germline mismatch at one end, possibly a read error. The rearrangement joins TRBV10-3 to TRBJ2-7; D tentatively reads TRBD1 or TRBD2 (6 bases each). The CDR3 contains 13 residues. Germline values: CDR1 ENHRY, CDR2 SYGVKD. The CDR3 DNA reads TGTGCCCTCAGTCGGGGGCTTTCCTACGAGCAGTACTTC. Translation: CALSRGLSYEQYF.

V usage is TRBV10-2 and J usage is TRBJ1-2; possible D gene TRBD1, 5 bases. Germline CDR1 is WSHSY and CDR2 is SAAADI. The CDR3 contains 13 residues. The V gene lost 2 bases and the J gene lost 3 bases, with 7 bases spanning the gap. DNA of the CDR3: TGCGCCAGCAGTGAGCAGGGCCACTATGGCTACACCTTC. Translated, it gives CASSEQGHYGYTF.

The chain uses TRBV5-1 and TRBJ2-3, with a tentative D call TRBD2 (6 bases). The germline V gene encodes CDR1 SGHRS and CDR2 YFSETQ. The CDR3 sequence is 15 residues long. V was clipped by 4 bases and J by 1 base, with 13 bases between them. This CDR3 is CASSIGQRGTDTQYF. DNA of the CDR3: TGCGCCAGCAGCATTGGGCAGCGGGGCACAGATACGCAGTATTTT.